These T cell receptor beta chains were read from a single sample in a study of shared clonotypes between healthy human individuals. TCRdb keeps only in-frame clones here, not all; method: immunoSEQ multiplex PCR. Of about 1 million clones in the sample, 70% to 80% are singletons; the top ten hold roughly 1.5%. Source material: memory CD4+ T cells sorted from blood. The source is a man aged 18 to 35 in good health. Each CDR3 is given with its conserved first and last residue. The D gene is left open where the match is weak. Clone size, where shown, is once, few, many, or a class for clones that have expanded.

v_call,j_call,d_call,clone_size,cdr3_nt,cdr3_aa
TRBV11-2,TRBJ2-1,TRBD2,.,TGTGCCAGCAGTGTCCCGGCGGGAGGGCCTAAGGAGCAGTTCTTC,CASSVPAGGPKEQFF
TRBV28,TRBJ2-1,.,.,TGTGCCAGCAGCCCCCAAGACCGTAAGCAGTTCTTC,CASSPQDRKQFF
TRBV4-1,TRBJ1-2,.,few,TGCGCCAGCAGCCAAGGTCCCGCGGGACGGCTCGGTGATGGCTACACCTTC,CASSQGPAGRLGDGYTF
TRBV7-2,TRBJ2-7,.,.,TGTGCCAGCAGCTTAGCGGGAGTACTTATATACGAGCAGTACTTC,CASSLAGVLIYEQYF
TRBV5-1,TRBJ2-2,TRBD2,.,TGCGCCAGCAGCGGACTAGCGGGGGGACTCACCGGGGAGCTGTTTTTT,CASSGLAGGLTGELFF
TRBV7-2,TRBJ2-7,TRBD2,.,TGTGCCAGCAGCCTAGCGGGGCTAACCTACGAGCAGTACTTC,CASSLAGLTYEQYF
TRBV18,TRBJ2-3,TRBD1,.,TGTGCCAGCTCACCTCAGGCAGGGGGCTTGGATACGCAGTATTTT,CASSPQAGGLDTQYF
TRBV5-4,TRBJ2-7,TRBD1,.,TGTGCCAGCAATAACCGGGACAGGGAGAACGAGCAGTACTTC,CASNNRDRENEQYF
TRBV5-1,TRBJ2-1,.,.,TGCGCCAGCAGCTTGGAACTAAGAGGGTACAATGAGCAGTTCTTC,CASSLELRGYNEQFF
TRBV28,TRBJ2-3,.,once,TGTGCCAGCAGTACGCACAGCGGGAGCACAGATACGCAGTATTTT,CASSTHSGSTDTQYF
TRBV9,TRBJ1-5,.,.,TGTGCCAGTGGGGGCCCAAGTAATCAGCCCCAGCATTTT,CASGGPSNQPQHF
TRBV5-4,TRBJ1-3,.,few,TGTGCCAGCAGCCCGGACGTCCACTCTGGAAACACCATATATTTT,CASSPDVHSGNTIYF
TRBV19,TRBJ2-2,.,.,TGTGCCAGTAGTGGGCAGGACACCGGGGAGCTGTTTTTT,CASSGQDTGELFF
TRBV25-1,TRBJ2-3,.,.,TGTGCCAGCAGTGTAGGAGGAGCGACAGATACGCAGTATTTT,CASSVGGATDTQYF
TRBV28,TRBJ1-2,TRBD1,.,TGTGCCAGCCAGGGGGGGGAGAGTTGGTATGGCTACACCTTC,CASQGGESWYGYTF
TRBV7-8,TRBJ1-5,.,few,TGTGCCAGCAGCTCTGGGGATCAGCCCCAGCATTTT,CASSSGDQPQHF
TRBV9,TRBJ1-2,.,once,TGTGCCAGCAGCGGCCCCCGCGGGGGCTATGGCTACACCTTC,CASSGPRGGYGYTF
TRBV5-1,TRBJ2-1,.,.,TGCGCCAGCAGCCGGGACGTAAACAATGAGCAGTTCTTC,CASSRDVNNEQFF
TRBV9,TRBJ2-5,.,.,TGTGCCAGCAGCGTAGTTGGCAGGGGAGACCAAGAGACCCAGTACTTC,CASSVVGRGDQETQYF
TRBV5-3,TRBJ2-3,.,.,TGTGCCAGAAGCTTTAAACTAGTGTACCACACAGATACGCAGTATTTT,CARSFKLVYHTDTQYF
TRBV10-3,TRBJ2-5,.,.,TGTGCCATCAGTGATTACGAGACCCAGTACTTC,CAISDYETQYF
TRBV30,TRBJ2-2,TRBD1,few,TGTGCCTGCCCCGGGACAGCTAACACCGGGGAGCTGTTTTTT,CACPGTANTGELFF
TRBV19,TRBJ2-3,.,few,TGTGCCAGTAGTAGTCAGCCACGGGATACGCAGTATTTT,CASSSQPRDTQYF
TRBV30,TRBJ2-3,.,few,TGTGCCTGGAGTGTACGTAACACAGATACGCAGTATTTT,CAWSVRNTDTQYF
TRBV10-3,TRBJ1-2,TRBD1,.,TGTGCCATCAGTGAGGGACAGGGGAACTATGGCTACACCTTC,CAISEGQGNYGYTF
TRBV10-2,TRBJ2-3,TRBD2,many,TGCGCCAGCAACATAGCGGGAGGGATCACAGATACGCAGTATTTT,CASNIAGGITDTQYF
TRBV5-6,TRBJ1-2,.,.,TGTGCCAGCAGGTCGTACAGCTATACGTCCTATGGCTACACCTTC,CASRSYSYTSYGYTF
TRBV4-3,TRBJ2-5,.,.,TGCGCCAGCAGCCAAGATGGAGGGCTAGCCGGAGGGATAACAGGGACCCAGTACTTC,CASSQDGGLAGGITGTQYF
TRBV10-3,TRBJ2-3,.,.,TGTGCCATCAGTGAAAGACCGGACAGCGGGGATACGCAGTATTTT,CAISERPDSGDTQYF
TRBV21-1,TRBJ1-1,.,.,TGTGCCAGCAGCCTCGGGACTTGGAACACTGAAGCTTTCTTT,CASSLGTWNTEAFF